This entry lists 32 T cell receptor beta chains sequenced from one sample in a study of blood T cells in healthy people across ages. Sample-barcoded 5' priming and a J-beta primer mix drove a second PCR of roughly 6 to 12 cycles. MiXCR, run by TCRdb on the 5' RACE reads, gives a single entry per CDR3 protein. The profile shows about 1.8 million distinct CDR3 sequences, around half of them singletons. The material sequenced was blood. The receptors were sampled from a woman aged 40 to 49 in good health.

The chain has TRBV24-1 and TRBJ2-3, with D unresolved. The CDR3 totals 13 residues. CDR1 is KGHDR and CDR2 is SFDVKD in the germline V gene. Deletions cut 4 bases from V and 2 bases from J, with 6 bases between. The CDR3 DNA follows: TGTGCCACCAGTGAGGACCCCACAGATACGCAGTATTTT. Translating gives CATSEDPTDTQYF.

This clonotype was recorded a few times. The rearrangement joins TRBV4-3 to TRBJ2-3; unclear D gene. Germline lookup yields CDR1 LGHNA and CDR2 YSLEER. With 0 bases removed from V and 5 bases from J, the gap between germline ends came to 12 bases. The CDR3 totals 15 residues. The CDR3 bases are TGCGCCAGCAGCCAAGACGAGGCAGGATTAGATACGCAGTATTTT. Translating gives CASSQDEAGLDTQYF.

The rearrangement uses TRBV7-4 and TRBJ2-7; D uncertain. V was cut by 5 bases and J by 2 bases, with 16 bases left in between. Per germline, CDR1 SGHVT and CDR2 SQSDAQ. The CDR3 runs to 15 residues. CDR3 sequence reads: CASSIDQKGTYEQYF. CDR3 sequence (DNA): TGTGCCAGCAGCATTGATCAGAAAGGGACCTACGAGCAGTACTTC.

V gene TRBV5-1 combines with J gene TRBJ2-3; 14 nucleotides line up with TRBD2. Per germline, CDR1 SGHRS and CDR2 YFSETQ. Trimming at V came to 3 bases and at J to 2 bases, leaving 8 bases not matched to a gene. This CDR3 has 18 amino acids. The CDR3 sequence: CASSSYGLAGGNTDTQYF. The DNA of the CDR3 is TGCGCCAGCAGCTCCTACGGACTAGCGGGGGGCAACACAGATACGCAGTATTTT.

The gene calls are TRBV12-3 or TRBV12-4 and TRBJ1-4; unclear D gene. This CDR3 has 12 residues. Trimming shortened V by 5 bases and J by 5 bases, and 6 bases separated the two germline ends. The CDR3 is CASSHRNEKLFF. The CDR3 DNA reads as TGTGCCAGCAGTCATCGGAATGAAAAACTGTTTTTT.

This clonotype occurred a few times. This chain joins TRBV11-2 and TRBJ2-1; 11 bases are a match to TRBD1. The CDR3 has 16 residues. After removal of 0 bases from V and 10 bases from J, the junction contained 8 bases not matched to a gene. CDR1 is SGHAT and CDR2 is FQNNGV in the germline V gene. The CDR3 DNA is TGTGCCAGCAGCTTAGATACTGGGACAGGGGGGTGGGAGCAGTTCTTC. It is translated as CASSLDTGTGGWEQFF.

The J gene is TRBJ2-3, the V gene TRBV12-3 or TRBV12-4, with 8 bases fitting TRBD2. This CDR3 region has 16 residues. Trimming cost V 4 bases and J 5 bases; bases outside gene matches: 11. CDR3 sequence: CASSSPAGGSEDTQYF. The CDR3 DNA reads TGTGCCAGCAGTTCACCCGCGGGGGGCTCGGAAGATACGCAGTATTTT.

The chain is built from TRBV9 and TRBJ2-3; D is possibly TRBD2 (6 bases). Germline assignment: CDR1 SGDLS and CDR2 YYNGEE. Trimming removed 0 bases at V and 3 bases at J, with 11 bases between. This CDR3 is 15 amino acids long. CDR3 in amino acids: CASSVVGTVTDTQYF. CDR3 sequence (DNA): TGTGCCAGCAGCGTAGTGGGGACTGTAACAGATACGCAGTATTTT.

This clonotype has only a few counts. The rearrangement uses TRBV5-1 and TRBJ2-7; 14 bases map to TRBD2. After removal of 4 bases from V and 3 bases from J, the junction contained 6 bases not matched to a gene. The CDR3 has 16 residues. Looked up from germline, CDR1 is SGHRS and CDR2 is YFSETQ. CDR3 protein: CASSPGLAGGNYEQYF. The DNA of the CDR3 is TGCGCCAGCAGCCCCGGACTAGCGGGGGGAAACTACGAGCAGTACTTC.

For this clonotype: Possible read error: a much larger clone is one base away. The chain is built from TRBV20-1 and TRBJ2-4; D remains ambiguous. The last part of the DNA fits TRBJ2-7 better; the J call may be wrong. The CDR3 runs 14 residues. Germline CDR1 reads DFQATT; CDR2 reads SNEGSKA (reference sequence). CDR3 nucleotide sequence: TGCAGTGCTAGAGATGCCGGCGGAACCTACGAGCAGTACTTC. Protein sequence: CSARDAGGTYEQYF.

This chain connects TRBV5-6 to TRBJ2-1; D gene uncertain. Germline V gene lookup returns CDR1 SGHDT and CDR2 YYEEEE. The V and J ends lost 3 bases and 0 bases respectively, with 10 bases between them. The CDR3 consists of 15 residues. CDR3 residues: CASSSATSSYNEQFF. The CDR3 DNA reads TGTGCCAGCAGCTCCGCGACCAGCTCCTACAATGAGCAGTTCTTC. The full variable domain, in which reference TRBV5-6 and TRBJ2-1 provide the parts outside the CDR3, is DAGVTQSPTHLIKTRGQQVTLRCSPKSGHDTVSWYQQALGQGPQFIFQYYEEEERQRGNFPDRFSGHQFPNYSSELNVNALLLGDSALYLCASSSATSSYNEQFFGPGTRLTVL.

This clonotype was found a few times. The rearrangement uses TRBV28 and TRBJ2-7; D possibly corresponds to TRBD1 (5 bases). V lost 2 bases, J lost 1 base, and 12 bases lay in between. This CDR3 has 15 amino acids. CDR1 MDHEN and CDR2 SYDVKM come from the germline V gene. CDR3 in amino acids: CASSLESRASYEQYF. CDR3 coding DNA: TGTGCCAGCAGTTTAGAGAGCAGGGCATCCTACGAGCAGTACTTC.

In its sample, this clonotype was seen a few times. The J gene is TRBJ1-2, the V gene TRBV5-1; 7 bases align to TRBD1. Germline V CDR1 and CDR2: SGHRS, YFSETQ. V lost 4 bases to trimming and J lost 3 bases; unmatched junction nucleotides: 6. The CDR3 totals 14 residues. The CDR3 is CASSVSDRDYGYTF. The CDR3 DNA follows: TGCGCCAGCAGCGTTAGCGACAGGGACTATGGCTACACCTTC. Filled out from reference TRBV5-1 and TRBJ1-2, the complete variable domain reads KAGVTQTPRYLIKTRGQQVTLSCSPISGHRSVSWYQQTPGQGLQFLFEYFSETQRNKGNFPGRFSGRQFSNSRSEMNVSTLELGDSALYLCASSVSDRDYGYTFGSGTRLTVV.

Concerning this clonotype itself: Relative to the germline gene, one junction end is altered; a read error may explain this. This chain uses TRBV7-2 with TRBJ1-2; D is perhaps TRBD1 (6 bases). This CDR3 comprises 15 residues. Germline CDR1 SGHTA, CDR2 FQGNSA. The CDR3 protein is CASSPQGQTLDGYTF. The CDR3 nucleotides read TGTGCCAGCAGCCCCCAAGGACAGACACTAGATGGTTACACCTTC.

The V call is TRBV25-1, the J call TRBJ2-5; TRBD2 matches 11 bases. CDR1 and CDR2 (germline): MGHDK, SYGVNS. The CDR3 runs 15 residues. Losses at the gene ends were 7 bases for V and 11 bases for J; bases not matched to a gene: 15. CDR3 loop: CASTRTSGGYNEQYF. CDR3 sequence (DNA): TGTGCCAGCACTCGTACTAGCGGGGGCTACAATGAGCAGTACTTC.

This chain joins TRBV6-2 or TRBV6-3 and TRBJ1-2; 11 bases line up with TRBD1. With 6 bases clipped from V and 2 bases from J, the junction kept 8 bases outside the gene matches. The CDR3 runs to 16 residues. Looked up from germline, CDR1 is MNHEY and CDR2 is SVGEGT. The CDR3 loop reads CASRPRGDRGNYGYTF. The DNA of the CDR3 is TGTGCCAGCAGGCCCAGGGGGGACAGGGGGAACTATGGCTACACCTTC.

In its sample, this clonotype was seen a few times. The rearrangement links TRBV7-9 to TRBJ1-4, with TRBD1 matching over 10 bases. V shed 3 bases, J shed 4 bases, and the junction held 2 bases outside the gene matches. The CDR3 is 15 residues long. CDR1 and CDR2 (germline): SEHNR, FQNEAQ (reference sequence). The CDR3 spells CASSLDRGINEKLFF. The CDR3 coding sequence is TGTGCCAGCAGCTTGGACAGGGGGATTAATGAAAAACTGTTTTTT.

This clonotype came up a few times. This chain uses TRBV12-3 or TRBV12-4 with TRBJ2-1; the match to TRBD2 covers 8 bases. With V trimmed by 5 bases and J by 6 bases, 9 bases remained unmatched. The CDR3 runs to 15 residues. The CDR3 region has the DNA TGTGCCAGCAGTCACCGAGCGGGGGTATCCAATGAGCAGTTCTTC. It encodes CASSHRAGVSNEQFF.

This clonotype was recorded a few times. The CDR3 loop is CSVAPSPGETQYF. CDR3 DNA sequence: TGCAGCGTTGCCCCCTCCCCCGGAGAGACCCAGTACTTC. The V call is TRBV29-1, the J call TRBJ2-5, with D uncertain. CDR1 and CDR2 from the germline V gene are SQVTM and ANQGSEA. CDR3 length equals 13 residues. Trimming took 4 bases from V and 4 from J, leaving 13 bases between them.

The rearrangement uses TRBV27 and TRBJ2-5; D call uncertain. The V end lost 1 base, the J end lost 11 bases, and 23 bases lay between the germline ends. The CDR3 has 16 amino acids. Germline CDR1 reads MNHEY; CDR2 reads SMNVEV (reference sequence). The CDR3 region is CASSLFLGEVDNEQYF. DNA of the CDR3: TGTGCCAGCAGTTTATTTTTGGGTGAAGTCGACAATGAGCAGTACTTC.

This clonotype was found many times. The V call is TRBV7-2, the J call TRBJ2-6; D unclear. The CDR3 spans 15 residues. From germline, CDR1 is SGHTA and CDR2 FQGNSA. V lost 2 bases and J 8 bases, leaving 13 bases between the germline ends. The CDR3 DNA reads as TGTGCCAGCAGCTTAAATCCGGGTTCGACCAACGTCCTGACTTTC. Protein product: CASSLNPGSTNVLTF. The full variable domain, completed using reference TRBV7-2 and TRBJ2-6, is GAGVSQSPSNKVTEKGKDVELRCDPISGHTALYWYRQSLGQGLEFLIYFQGNSAPDKSGLPSDRFSAERTGGSVSTLTIQRTQQEDSAVYLCASSLNPGSTNVLTFGAGSRLTVL.

This rearrangement joins TRBV28 to TRBJ2-5; 7 bases line up with TRBD2. V shed 6 bases, J shed 1 base, and the junction held 14 bases outside the gene matches. CDR1 MDHEN and CDR2 SYDVKM come from the germline V gene. The CDR3 is made up of 17 amino acids. The CDR3 DNA follows: TGTGCCAGCAGCGATCTTGGGCGGGGGATCCTCCAAGAGACCCAGTACTTC. Protein product: CASSDLGRGILQETQYF.

This clonotype was seen only a few times. The chain carries TRBV7-2 and TRBJ2-3; no definite D call. Per the germline V gene, CDR1 is SGHTA and CDR2 is FQGNSA. Trimming shortened V by 1 base and J by 5 bases, and 7 bases separated the two germline ends. CDR3 length: 13 amino acids. CDR3 nucleotide sequence: TGTGCCAGCAGCTTAGATCAACGAGATACGCAGTATTTT. Encoded protein: CASSLDQRDTQYF.

This clonotype has more than one count but fewer than ten. The chain is built from TRBV6-5 and TRBJ1-2; unclear D gene. V lost 0 bases and J 1 base, leaving 6 bases between the germline ends. Germline-derived CDR1 and CDR2 are MNHEY and SVGAGI. The CDR3 contains 14 residues. DNA of the CDR3: TGTGCCAGCAGTTACTCGGAGGTTAACTATGGCTACACCTTC. Protein: CASSYSEVNYGYTF.

This clonotype is a singleton in its sample. The chain couples TRBV7-2 to TRBJ2-5, with D maybe TRBD2 (5 bases). The end of the DNA is better explained by TRBJ2-7, so the J call may be wrong. The CDR3 covers 13 residues. The germline CDR1 and CDR2 sequences are SGHTA and FQGNSA. This chain's CDR3 is CASSLDFEGEQYF. The CDR3, as DNA: TGTGCCAGCAGCTTAGATTTTGAGGGCGAGCAGTACTTC.

This clonotype showed up just a few times. The chain has TRBV12-3 or TRBV12-4 and TRBJ2-1; TRBD1 matches 10 bases. The CDR3 totals 15 residues. With V trimmed by 5 bases and J by 6 bases, 7 bases remained unmatched. CDR3 sequence: CASSAPGQGRNEQFF. The CDR3 nucleotides read TGTGCCAGCAGTGCTCCGGGACAGGGGCGCAATGAGCAGTTCTTC.

The rearrangement joins TRBV20-1 to TRBJ2-7; TRBD1 might be the D (6 bases). Germline CDR1 reads DFQATT; CDR2 reads SNEGSKA (reference sequence). The CDR3 extends over 13 amino acids. The V end lost 6 bases, the J end lost 2 bases, and 14 bases lay between the germline ends. For the CDR3, the DNA is TGCAGTGCCAGATCCGAGGGGGCCTACGAGCAGTACTTC. This gives the protein CSARSEGAYEQYF.

This clonotype has only one observation. The CDR3, as DNA: TGCAGCGTTGATCAGGGCCGAGTTTGGTCTAGCCATGGCTACACCTTC. Protein product: CSVDQGRVWSSHGYTF. The chain combines TRBV29-1 with TRBJ1-2; TRBD1 might be the D (5 bases). Trimming shortened V by 3 bases and J by 6 bases, and 23 bases separated the two germline ends. The CDR3 runs 16 residues. CDR1 and CDR2 from the germline V gene are SQVTM and ANQGSEA.

This chain connects TRBV20-1 to TRBJ2-7, with D maybe TRBD2 (5 bases). The CDR3 length is 12 residues. V was trimmed by 5 bases and J by 0 bases, leaving 8 bases between them. The germline V gene has CDR1 DFQATT and CDR2 SNEGSKA (reference sequence). In DNA form, the CDR3 reads TGCAGTGCTGGCGGGTACTCCTACGAGCAGTACTTC. Translation gives CSAGGYSYEQYF.

The gene calls are TRBV4-2 and TRBJ2-6; TRBD2 matches at 9 bases. CDR1 and CDR2 from the germline V gene are LGHNA and YNFKEQ. V gave up 0 bases and J gave up 0 bases; unmatched junction bases: 6. The CDR3 contains 19 residues. In DNA, the CDR3 is TGTGCCAGCAGCCAAGATATGCGGGGGGGCCGCTCTGGGGCCAACGTCCTGACTTTC. Amino acid sequence: CASSQDMRGGRSGANVLTF.

V is TRBV4-3 and J is TRBJ1-2; D remains unclear. CDR1 and CDR2 (germline): LGHNA, YSLEER. This CDR3 is 15 amino acids long. V was cut by 6 bases and J by 4 bases, with 18 bases left in between. The CDR3 DNA follows: TGCGCCAGCAGTGTCGGGGTAATGACGGGCTATGGCTACACCTTC. This gives the protein CASSVGVMTGYGYTF.

A note on this clonotype: Since a much larger clone is just one base distant, this may be a read error. The chain links TRBV6-1 to TRBJ2-7; 7 nucleotides line up with TRBD2. The better agreement between TRBJ2-5 and the DNA end casts doubt on the J call. The germline gives CDR1 MNHNS, CDR2 SASEGT. The CDR3 has 15 amino acids. CDR3 in amino acids: CASAAMSGAQATQYF. CDR3 bases: TGTGCCAGCGCGGCGATGAGCGGGGCCCAAGCGACCCAGTACTTC.